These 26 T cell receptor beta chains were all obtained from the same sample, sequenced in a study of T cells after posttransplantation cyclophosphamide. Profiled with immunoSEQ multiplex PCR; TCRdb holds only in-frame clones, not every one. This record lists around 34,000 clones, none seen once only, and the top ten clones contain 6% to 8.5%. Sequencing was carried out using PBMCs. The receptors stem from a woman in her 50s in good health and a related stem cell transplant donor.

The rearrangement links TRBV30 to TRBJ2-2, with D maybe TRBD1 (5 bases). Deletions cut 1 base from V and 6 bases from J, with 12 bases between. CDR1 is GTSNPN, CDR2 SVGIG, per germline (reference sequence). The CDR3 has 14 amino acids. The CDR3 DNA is TGTGCCTGGAGTGACAGGTTTTATCCCGGGGAGCTGTTTTTT. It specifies CAWSDRFYPGELFF. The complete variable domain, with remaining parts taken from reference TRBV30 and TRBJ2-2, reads SQTIHQWPATLVQPVGSPLSLECTVEGTSNPNLYWYRQAAGRGLQLLFYSVGIGQISSEVPQNLSASRPQDRQFILSSKKLLLSDSGFYLCAWSDRFYPGELFFGEGSRLTVL.

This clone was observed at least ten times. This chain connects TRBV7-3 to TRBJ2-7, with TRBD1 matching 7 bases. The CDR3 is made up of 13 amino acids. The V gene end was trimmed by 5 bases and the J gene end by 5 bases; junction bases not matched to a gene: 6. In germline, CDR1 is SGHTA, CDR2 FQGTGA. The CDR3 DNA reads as TGTGCCAGCAGCGCCAGGGGACAGAACGAGCAGTACTTC. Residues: CASSARGQNEQYF.

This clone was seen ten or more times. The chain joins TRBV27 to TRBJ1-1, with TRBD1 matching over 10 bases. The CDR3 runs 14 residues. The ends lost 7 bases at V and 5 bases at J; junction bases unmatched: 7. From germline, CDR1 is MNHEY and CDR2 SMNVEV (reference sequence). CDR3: CASKPGQGVTEAFF. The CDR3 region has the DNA TGTGCCAGCAAACCAGGACAGGGGGTGACTGAAGCTTTCTTT.

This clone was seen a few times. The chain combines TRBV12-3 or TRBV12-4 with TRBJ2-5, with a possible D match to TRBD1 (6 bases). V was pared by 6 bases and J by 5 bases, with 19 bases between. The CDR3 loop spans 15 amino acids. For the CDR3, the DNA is TGTGCCAGCAGCCAGTGGGGGCACATGGGGGAGACCCAGTACTTC. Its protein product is CASSQWGHMGETQYF.

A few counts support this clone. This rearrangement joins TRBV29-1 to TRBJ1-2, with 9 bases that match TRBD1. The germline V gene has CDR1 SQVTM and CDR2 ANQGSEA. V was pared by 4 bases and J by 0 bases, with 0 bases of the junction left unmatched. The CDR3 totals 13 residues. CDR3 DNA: TGCAGCGTTGGACAGGGGGCTAACTATGGCTACACCTTC. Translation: CSVGQGANYGYTF.

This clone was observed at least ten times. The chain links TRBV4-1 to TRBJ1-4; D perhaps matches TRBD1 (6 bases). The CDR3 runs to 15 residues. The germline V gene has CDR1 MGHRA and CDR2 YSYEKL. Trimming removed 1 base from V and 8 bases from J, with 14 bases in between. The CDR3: CASSQAHRVGEKLFF. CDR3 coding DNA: TGCGCCAGCAGCCAAGCTCACAGGGTTGGAGAAAAACTGTTTTTT.

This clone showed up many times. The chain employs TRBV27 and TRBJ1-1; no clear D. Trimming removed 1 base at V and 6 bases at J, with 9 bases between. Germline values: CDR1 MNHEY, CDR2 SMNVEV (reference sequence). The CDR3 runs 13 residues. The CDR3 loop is CASSLYAESEAFF. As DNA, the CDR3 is TGTGCCAGCAGTTTATACGCAGAATCTGAAGCTTTCTTT.

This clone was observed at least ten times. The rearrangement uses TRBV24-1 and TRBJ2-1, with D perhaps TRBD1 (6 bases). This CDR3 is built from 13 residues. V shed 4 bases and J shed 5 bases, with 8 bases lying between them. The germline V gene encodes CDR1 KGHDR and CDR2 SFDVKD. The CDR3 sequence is CATSDYRDNEQFF. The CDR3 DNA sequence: TGTGCCACCAGTGACTACAGGGACAATGAGCAGTTCTTC.

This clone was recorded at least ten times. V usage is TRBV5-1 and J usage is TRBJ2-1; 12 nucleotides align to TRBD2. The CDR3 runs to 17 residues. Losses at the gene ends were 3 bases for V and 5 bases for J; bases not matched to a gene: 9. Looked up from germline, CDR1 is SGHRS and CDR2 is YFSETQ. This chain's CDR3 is CASSSTSGGLLDNEQFF. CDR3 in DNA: TGCGCCAGCAGCTCGACTAGCGGGGGCCTTTTGGACAATGAGCAGTTCTTC.

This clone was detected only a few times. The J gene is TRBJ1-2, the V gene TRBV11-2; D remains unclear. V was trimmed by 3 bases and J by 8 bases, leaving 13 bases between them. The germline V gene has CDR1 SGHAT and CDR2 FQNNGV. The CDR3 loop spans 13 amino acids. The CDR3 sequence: CASSFGESGGYTF. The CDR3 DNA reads TGTGCCAGCAGCTTTGGGGAGAGCGGGGGCTACACCTTC.

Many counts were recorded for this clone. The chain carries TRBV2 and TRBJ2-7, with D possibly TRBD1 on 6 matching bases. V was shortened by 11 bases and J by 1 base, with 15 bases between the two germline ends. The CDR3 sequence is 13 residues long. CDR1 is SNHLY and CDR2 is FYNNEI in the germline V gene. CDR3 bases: TGTGCCTGGACCAGGGGCCGTTCCTACGAGCAGTACTTC. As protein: CAWTRGRSYEQYF.

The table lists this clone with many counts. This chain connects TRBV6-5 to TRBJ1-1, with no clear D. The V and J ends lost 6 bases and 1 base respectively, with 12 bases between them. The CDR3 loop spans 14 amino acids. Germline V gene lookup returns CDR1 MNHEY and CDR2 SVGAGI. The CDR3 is CASSSRRRNTEAFF. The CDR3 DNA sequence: TGTGCCAGCAGCTCCCGGCGGAGGAACACTGAAGCTTTCTTT.

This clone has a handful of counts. CDR3 DNA sequence: TGTGCCAGCAAGAAGACAGACCATAGCAATCAGCCCCAGCATTTT. It translates to CASKKTDHSNQPQHF. V is TRBV28 and J is TRBJ1-5; tentatively, D is TRBD1 (5 bases). The V end lost 7 bases, the J end lost 0 bases, and 13 bases lay between the germline ends. The germline CDR1 and CDR2 sequences are MDHEN and SYDVKM. CDR3 length: 15 amino acids.

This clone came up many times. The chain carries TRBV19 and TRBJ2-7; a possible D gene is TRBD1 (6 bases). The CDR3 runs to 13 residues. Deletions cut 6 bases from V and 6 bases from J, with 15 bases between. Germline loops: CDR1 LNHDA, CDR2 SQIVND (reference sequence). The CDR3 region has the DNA TGTGCCAGTAGGGGGCCCAGGGGTGGCGAGCAGTACTTC. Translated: CASRGPRGGEQYF.

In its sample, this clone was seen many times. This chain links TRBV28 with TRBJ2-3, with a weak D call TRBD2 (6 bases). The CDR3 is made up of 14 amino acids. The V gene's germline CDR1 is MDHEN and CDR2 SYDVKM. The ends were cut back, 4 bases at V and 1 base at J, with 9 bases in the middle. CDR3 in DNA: TGTGCCAGCAGTTCGCCTAGCGGCACAGATACGCAGTATTTT. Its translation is CASSSPSGTDTQYF. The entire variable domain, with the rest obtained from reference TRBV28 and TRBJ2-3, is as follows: DVKVTQSSRYLVKRTGEKVFLECVQDMDHENMFWYRQDPGLGLRLIYFSYDVKMKEKGDIPEGYSVSREKKERFSLILESASTNQTSMYLCASSSPSGTDTQYFGPGTRLTVL.

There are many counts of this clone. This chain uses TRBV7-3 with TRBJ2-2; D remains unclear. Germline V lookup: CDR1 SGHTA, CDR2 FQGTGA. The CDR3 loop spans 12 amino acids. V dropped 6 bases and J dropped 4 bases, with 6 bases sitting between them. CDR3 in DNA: TGTGCCAGCAGTTTTCTCACCGGGGAGCTGTTTTTT. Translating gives CASSFLTGELFF.

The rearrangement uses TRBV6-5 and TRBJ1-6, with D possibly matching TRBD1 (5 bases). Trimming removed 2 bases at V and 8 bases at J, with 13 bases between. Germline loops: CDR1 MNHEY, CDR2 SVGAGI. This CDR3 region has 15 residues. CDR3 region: CASSYGGGLHSPLHF. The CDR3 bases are TGTGCCAGCAGTTACGGGGGGGGACTACATTCACCCCTCCACTTT.

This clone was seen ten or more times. The CDR3 loop is CASSEGPSTDTQYF. As DNA, the CDR3 is TGCGCCAGCAGCGAGGGGCCTAGCACAGATACGCAGTATTTT. The chain combines TRBV5-1 with TRBJ2-3; TRBD1 or TRBD2 may be the D gene (5 bases each). Trimming took off 4 bases at V and 0 bases at J, with 9 bases between the two ends. The CDR3 is 14 residues long. The germline gives CDR1 SGHRS, CDR2 YFSETQ.

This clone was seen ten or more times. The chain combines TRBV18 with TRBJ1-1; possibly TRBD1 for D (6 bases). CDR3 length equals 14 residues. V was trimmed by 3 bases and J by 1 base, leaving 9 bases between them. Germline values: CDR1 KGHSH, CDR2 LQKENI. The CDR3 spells CASSPDSGNTEAFF. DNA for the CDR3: TGTGCCAGCTCACCGGACAGTGGGAACACTGAAGCTTTCTTT.

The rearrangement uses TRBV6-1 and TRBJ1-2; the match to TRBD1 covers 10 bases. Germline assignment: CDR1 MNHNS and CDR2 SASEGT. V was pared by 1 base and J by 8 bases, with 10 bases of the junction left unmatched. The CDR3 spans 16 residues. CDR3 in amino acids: CASSEGRQGAFGGYTF. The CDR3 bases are TGTGCCAGCAGTGAAGGAAGACAGGGGGCTTTCGGCGGCTACACCTTC.

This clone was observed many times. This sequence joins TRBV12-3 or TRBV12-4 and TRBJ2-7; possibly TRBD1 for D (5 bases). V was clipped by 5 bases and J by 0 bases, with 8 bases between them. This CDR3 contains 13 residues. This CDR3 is CASSDDSSYEQYF. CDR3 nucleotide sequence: TGTGCCAGCAGTGACGACAGCTCCTACGAGCAGTACTTC.

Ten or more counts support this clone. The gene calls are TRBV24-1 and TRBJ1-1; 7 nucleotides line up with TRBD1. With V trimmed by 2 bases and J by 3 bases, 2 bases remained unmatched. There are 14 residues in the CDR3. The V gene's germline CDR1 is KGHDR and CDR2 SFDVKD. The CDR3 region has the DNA TGTGCCACCAGTGATTCGGGACAGTACACTGAAGCTTTCTTT. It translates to CATSDSGQYTEAFF.

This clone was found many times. In DNA form, the CDR3 reads TGTGCCAGCAGTCCCTTATCCTCTGTCGAGCAGTACTTC. Translation gives CASSPLSSVEQYF. The chain joins TRBV11-2 to TRBJ2-7; D is uncertain. The CDR3 spans 13 residues. Germline loops: CDR1 SGHAT, CDR2 FQNNGV. The V gene lost 6 bases and the J gene lost 6 bases, with 15 bases spanning the gap.

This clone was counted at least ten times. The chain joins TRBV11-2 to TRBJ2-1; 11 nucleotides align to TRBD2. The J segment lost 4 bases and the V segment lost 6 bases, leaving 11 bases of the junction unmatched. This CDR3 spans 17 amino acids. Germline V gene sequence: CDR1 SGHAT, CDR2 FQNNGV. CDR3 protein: CASSSMQGTSGYNEQFF. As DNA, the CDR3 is TGTGCCAGCAGTTCAATGCAGGGGACTAGCGGTTACAATGAGCAGTTCTTC.

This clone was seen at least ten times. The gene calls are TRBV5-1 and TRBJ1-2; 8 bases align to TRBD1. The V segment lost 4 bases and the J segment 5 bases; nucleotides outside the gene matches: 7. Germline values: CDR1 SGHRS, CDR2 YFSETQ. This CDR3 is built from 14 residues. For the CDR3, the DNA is TGCGCCAGCAGCCTTTCTAGACAGGGGTATGGCTACACCTTC. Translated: CASSLSRQGYGYTF.

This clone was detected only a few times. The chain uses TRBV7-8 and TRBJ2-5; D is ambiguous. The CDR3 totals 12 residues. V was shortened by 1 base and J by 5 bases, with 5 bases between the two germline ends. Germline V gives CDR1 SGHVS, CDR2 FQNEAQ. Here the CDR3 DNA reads TGTGCCAGCAGCTTAGGGCGGGAGACCCAGTACTTC. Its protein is CASSLGRETQYF.